This entry lists 30 T cell receptor beta chains sequenced from one sample in a study of T cell changes during pregnancy in multiple sclerosis. Method: immunoSEQ multiplex PCR; TCRdb's copy keeps in-frame clones and lacks some. The sample has 60,000 to 70,000 clones, approximately 93% seen once; the top ten hold almost 1.5%. This material consisted of peripheral blood, taken in the second trimester of pregnancy. Source of these receptors: a female donor with multiple sclerosis, enrolled in a pregnancy study.

The J gene is TRBJ1-5, the V gene TRBV7-9, with 11 bases that match TRBD1. The germline gives CDR1 SEHNR, CDR2 FQNEAQ (reference sequence). V lost 5 bases to trimming and J lost 1 base; unmatched junction nucleotides: 7. CDR3 length: 17 amino acids. The CDR3 region has the DNA TGTGCCAGCAGCCCGGGGACAGGGGGAAGCAGCAATCAGCCCCAGCATTTT. Translated: CASSPGTGGSSNQPQHF.

The chain has TRBV27 and TRBJ2-2, with D possibly being TRBD1 (5 bases). V lost 4 bases, J lost 3 bases, and 21 bases lay in between. The CDR3 has 18 residues. Germline loops: CDR1 MNHEY, CDR2 SMNVEV (reference sequence). The CDR3 DNA reads TGTGCCAGCAGTTCATTGTCAGGGTCGTGGTCCGACACCGGGGAGCTGTTTTTT. Its translation is CASSSLSGSWSDTGELFF.

This clone appeared a single time. The chain combines TRBV7-2 with TRBJ2-7, with D possibly being TRBD2 (6 bases). There are 14 residues in the CDR3. With 7 bases removed from V and 2 bases from J, the gap between germline ends came to 15 bases. CDR1 SGHTA and CDR2 FQGNSA come from the germline V gene. Here the CDR3 reads CASNSLGGPYEQYF. The CDR3 DNA reads as TGTGCCAGCAACTCCCTCGGGGGACCCTACGAGCAGTACTTC.

This rearrangement joins TRBV7-2 to TRBJ2-5; TRBD1 might be the D (5 bases). Trimming pared 1 base from V and 6 bases from J, leaving 12 bases between. The CDR3 is 14 amino acids. The germline V gene encodes CDR1 SGHTA and CDR2 FQGNSA. CDR3 residues: CASSLGVGAKTQYF. The DNA of the CDR3 is TGTGCCAGCAGCTTAGGGGTAGGGGCGAAGACCCAGTACTTC.

V usage is TRBV9 and J usage is TRBJ2-5; 12 nucleotides line up with TRBD1. The V segment lost 4 bases and the J segment 4 bases; nucleotides outside the gene matches: 8. The CDR3 sequence is 16 residues long. The germline V gene has CDR1 SGDLS and CDR2 YYNGEE. The CDR3, as DNA: TGTGCCAGCAGCAGAGTGGGACAGGGGGCGGGAGAGACCCAGTACTTC. Protein: CASSRVGQGAGETQYF.

The sample holds one count of this clone. The chain couples TRBV6-4 to TRBJ2-1; unclear D gene. CDR1 and CDR2 from the germline V gene are MRHNA and SNTAGT. The length of the CDR3 is 15 residues. The V and J ends lost 2 bases and 5 bases respectively, with 13 bases between them. CDR3 amino acids: CASSDGPGYNNEQFF. CDR3 sequence (DNA): TGTGCCAGCAGTGACGGTCCAGGCTATAACAATGAGCAGTTCTTC.

The chain recombines TRBV7-9 with TRBJ1-1; TRBD1 aligns across 8 bases. Germline assignment: CDR1 SEHNR and CDR2 FQNEAQ (reference sequence). V shed 0 bases and J 3 bases; nucleotides not matched to a gene: 9. This CDR3 is built from 17 residues. The CDR3 coding sequence is TGTGCCAGCAGCTTAGCCCCAGGGGGCGATTATTACACTGAAGCTTTCTTT. Translating it yields CASSLAPGGDYYTEAFF.

This clone was seen once. The rearrangement links TRBV5-1 to TRBJ2-3; no reliable D call. V was pared by 0 bases and J by 2 bases, with 7 bases between. CDR3 length: 14 amino acids. In germline, CDR1 is SGHRS, CDR2 YFSETQ. This chain's CDR3 is CASSLGSITDTQYF. The CDR3 nucleotides read TGCGCCAGCAGCTTGGGTAGTATCACAGATACGCAGTATTTT.

The chain uses TRBV5-5 and TRBJ1-2, with TRBD1 matching over 7 bases. Germline CDR1 and CDR2: SGHKS and YYEKEE (reference sequence). The V gene end was trimmed by 1 base and the J gene end by 6 bases; junction bases not matched to a gene: 6. The CDR3 spans 14 residues. CDR3 sequence (DNA): TGTGCCAGCAGCTTGCACAGGGGCCGCGATGGCTACACCTTC. Translated, it gives CASSLHRGRDGYTF.

The chain links TRBV28 to TRBJ1-1; D gene unclear. The CDR3 consists of 12 residues. Germline V gene lookup returns CDR1 MDHEN and CDR2 SYDVKM. Trimming cost V 8 bases and J 5 bases, with 12 bases left between them. The CDR3 region is CASGVRRTEAFF. As DNA, the CDR3 is TGTGCCAGCGGGGTACGGAGGACTGAAGCTTTCTTT.

The chain carries TRBV5-8 and TRBJ1-5, with a tentative D call TRBD1 (5 bases). Trimming removed 0 bases from V and 3 bases from J, with 19 bases in between. This CDR3 comprises 18 residues. Germline CDR1 SGHTS, CDR2 YDEGEE. In DNA form, the CDR3 reads TGTGCCAGCAGCTTGGCCGGGGGTTGGGGAGTGGACAATCAGCCCCAGCATTTT. Its protein product is CASSLAGGWGVDNQPQHF. Full variable domain (outside the CDR3, taken from reference TRBV5-8 and TRBJ1-5): EAGVTQSPTHLIKTRGQQATLRCSPISGHTSVYWYQQALGLGLQFLLWYDEGEERNRGNFPPRFSGRQFPNYSSELNVNALELEDSALYLCASSLAGGWGVDNQPQHFGDGTRLSIL.

The V gene is TRBV9, the J gene TRBJ1-2; 7 bases align to TRBD1. The CDR3 spans 11 residues. Trimming cost V 4 bases and J 8 bases; bases outside gene matches: 2. The V gene's germline CDR1 is SGDLS and CDR2 YYNGEE. The DNA for the CDR3 is TGTGCCAGCAGCAAGGGACAGGGCTACACCTTC. Residues: CASSKGQGYTF.

This clone was counted a few times. The chain has TRBV7-2 and TRBJ1-5; a weak D match, TRBD1 (5 bases). The CDR3 extends over 16 amino acids. V dropped 3 bases and J dropped 3 bases, with 15 bases sitting between them. Per the germline V gene, CDR1 is SGHTA and CDR2 is FQGNSA. DNA of the CDR3: TGTGCCAGCAGCTTTGGGACCGGGAGGCTCAATCAGCCCCAGCATTTT. It translates to CASSFGTGRLNQPQHF.

The chain has TRBV7-2 and TRBJ2-7, with a tentative D call TRBD2 (6 bases). V was shortened by 5 bases and J by 0 bases, with 17 bases between the two germline ends. This CDR3 is built from 16 residues. Per the germline V gene, CDR1 is SGHTA and CDR2 is FQGNSA. In DNA, the CDR3 is TGTGCCAGCAGCCGGGGGTCGGACCCGAGCTCCTACGAGCAGTACTTC. The encoded protein is CASSRGSDPSSYEQYF.

V gene TRBV7-9 combines with J gene TRBJ2-5; D is unresolved. Germline V gene lookup returns CDR1 SEHNR and CDR2 FQNEAQ (reference sequence). V shed 2 bases and J shed 3 bases, with 13 bases lying between them. The length of the CDR3 is 15 residues. The CDR3 region is CASSLQRFGKETQYF. In DNA form, the CDR3 reads TGTGCCAGCAGCTTACAGCGATTCGGAAAAGAGACCCAGTACTTC.

The chain combines TRBV2 with TRBJ1-1, with a possible D match to TRBD1 (6 bases). There are 13 residues in the CDR3. Germline values: CDR1 SNHLY, CDR2 FYNNEI. V lost 0 bases and J lost 11, with 13 bases in between. The CDR3 sequence is CASSEAQEGGAFF. CDR3 sequence (DNA): TGTGCCAGCAGTGAAGCCCAAGAGGGGGGGGCTTTCTTT. Based on the CDR3 plus reference TRBV2 and TRBJ1-1, the full variable domain is EPEVTQTPSHQVTQMGQEVILRCVPISNHLYFYWYRQILGQKVEFLVSFYNNEISEKSEIFDDQFSVERPDGSNFTLKIRSTKLEDSAMYFCASSEAQEGGAFFGQGTRLTVV.

The genes are TRBV7-9 and TRBJ1-1; D possibly corresponds to TRBD1 (5 bases). There are 14 residues in the CDR3. The germline V gene has CDR1 SEHNR and CDR2 FQNEAQ (reference sequence). V lost 5 bases to trimming and J lost 6 bases, with 16 bases between them. The CDR3 DNA is TGTGCCAGCAGCCCCCTTGGGGGGATCCCTGAAGCTTTCTTT. It codes for CASSPLGGIPEAFF. The whole variable domain, remainder taken from reference TRBV7-9 and TRBJ1-1, is DTGVSQNPRHKITKRGQNVTFRCDPISEHNRLYWYRQTLGQGPEFLTYFQNEAQLEKSRLLSDRFSAERPKGSFSTLEIQRTEQGDSAMYLCASSPLGGIPEAFFGQGTRLTVV.

The chain recombines TRBV9 with TRBJ1-2; 11 bases are a match to TRBD1. This CDR3 has 17 amino acids. Trimming removed 3 bases from V and 4 bases from J; junction bases left unmatched: 11. Germline V gene sequence: CDR1 SGDLS, CDR2 YYNGEE. CDR3 nucleotide sequence: TGTGCCAGCAGCGCTGGCCCCGGGACAGGGGGGATCTATGGCTACACCTTC. Translating it yields CASSAGPGTGGIYGYTF.

On this clone itself: Sequence at one end of the junction differs from germline and may be a read error. Different DNA sequences within this sample yield the same CDR3. DNA of the CDR3: TGCGCCAGGACAGGGAACACTGAAGCCTTCTTT. Protein: CARTGNTEAFF. The gene calls are TRBV5-1 and TRBJ1-1, with 7 bases fitting TRBD1. The V gene's germline CDR1 is SGHRS and CDR2 YFSETQ. The CDR3 consists of 11 residues.

This chain links TRBV11-2 with TRBJ1-1; D is perhaps TRBD1 (5 bases). CDR1 and CDR2 (germline): SGHAT, FQNNGV. The CDR3 is made up of 15 amino acids. V was pared by 0 bases and J by 6 bases, with 14 bases between. CDR3 DNA sequence: TGTGCCAGCAGCTTAGATGGGGCGGGGGTGGCTGAAGCTTTCTTT. Protein sequence: CASSLDGAGVAEAFF.

The CDR3 bases are TGTGCCAGCAGTTACTCTTCCGGGGGCACTGAAGCTTTCTTT. This sequence encodes CASSYSSGGTEAFF. The gene calls are TRBV6-5 and TRBJ1-1; D might be TRBD1 (5 bases). Germline V CDR1 and CDR2: MNHEY, SVGAGI. Trimming pared 0 bases from V and 4 bases from J, leaving 9 bases between. The CDR3 sequence is 14 residues long.

The genes are TRBV30 and TRBJ2-5, with a possible D match to TRBD2 (7 bases). This CDR3 has 15 amino acids. Per the germline V gene, CDR1 is GTSNPN and CDR2 is SVGIG (reference sequence). The V gene lost 3 bases and the J gene lost 5 bases, with 19 bases spanning the gap. The CDR3, as DNA: TGTGCCTGGAGGGGGGGGCGGGGAAGAGTCGAGACCCAGTACTTC. As protein: CAWRGGRGRVETQYF.

This chain connects TRBV7-9 to TRBJ2-1, with D unresolved. Trimming removed 5 bases at V and 6 bases at J, with 11 bases between. This CDR3 comprises 13 residues. Germline V gene data show CDR1 as SEHNR and CDR2 as FQNEAQ (reference sequence). The CDR3 loop is CASSIPPVNEQFF. For the CDR3, the DNA is TGTGCCAGCAGCATACCCCCGGTCAATGAGCAGTTCTTC.

The CDR3 DNA reads as TGTGCCTGGAGGTATAGCGGTTTTGACGAGCAGTACTTC. It encodes CAWRYSGFDEQYF. The rearrangement joins TRBV30 to TRBJ2-7, with D perhaps TRBD2 (6 bases). With 3 bases removed from V and 5 bases from J, the gap between germline ends came to 14 bases. Germline values: CDR1 GTSNPN, CDR2 SVGIG (reference sequence). This CDR3 comprises 13 residues. Variable domain in full (rest from reference TRBV30 and TRBJ2-7): SQTIHQWPATLVQPVGSPLSLECTVEGTSNPNLYWYRQAAGRGLQLLFYSVGIGQISSEVPQNLSASRPQDRQFILSSKKLLLSDSGFYLCAWRYSGFDEQYFGPGTRLTVT.

The rearrangement joins TRBV30 to TRBJ1-4; weak D call: TRBD1 (5 bases). This CDR3 is 13 amino acids long. The germline gives CDR1 GTSNPN, CDR2 SVGIG (reference sequence). V was trimmed by 4 bases and J by 2 bases, leaving 8 bases between them. The CDR3 is CAWMRGTNEKLFF. For the CDR3, the DNA is TGTGCCTGGATGCGGGGCACTAATGAAAAACTGTTTTTT.

V gene TRBV29-1 combines with J gene TRBJ2-1; D possibly corresponds to TRBD1 (6 bases). CDR3 size: 14 residues. V gave up 5 bases and J gave up 5 bases, with 16 bases separating them. Germline V gene lookup returns CDR1 SQVTM and CDR2 ANQGSEA. The DNA for the CDR3 is TGCAGCGTTACCCCGAACAGGGTGGACAATGAGCAGTTCTTC. It encodes CSVTPNRVDNEQFF.

The chain recombines TRBV5-1 with TRBJ2-3; D is unclear. The CDR3 consists of 17 residues. V dropped 4 bases and J dropped 1 base, with 19 bases sitting between them. Germline V CDR1 and CDR2: SGHRS, YFSETQ. The CDR3 region has the DNA TGCGCCAGCAGCCCGCAATTTAACGGAGTCGGCACAGATACGCAGTATTTT. Its protein is CASSPQFNGVGTDTQYF.

The chain recombines TRBV9 with TRBJ2-7; TRBD2 aligns across 11 bases. CDR3 length: 14 residues. The trim removed 2 bases at V and 5 bases at J, leaving 3 bases unmatched. Germline V gene lookup returns CDR1 SGDLS and CDR2 YYNGEE. For the CDR3, the DNA is TGTGCCAGCAGCGTTAGCGGGAGGGGGCACGAGCAGTACTTC. This gives the protein CASSVSGRGHEQYF.

This chain links TRBV30 with TRBJ1-3; D is possibly TRBD1 (6 bases). In germline, CDR1 is GTSNPN, CDR2 SVGIG (reference sequence). The germline V and J ends were trimmed by 8 bases and 2 bases, with 10 bases remaining between them. The CDR3 totals 12 residues. DNA for the CDR3: TGTGCCGGGAACAGGGCTGGAAACACCATATATTTT. Its protein is CAGNRAGNTIYF.

This sequence joins TRBV19 and TRBJ1-1; D gene ambiguous. The CDR3 is 14 amino acids. V dropped 7 bases and J dropped 0 bases, with 12 bases sitting between them. The V gene's germline CDR1 is LNHDA and CDR2 SQIVND (reference sequence). This chain's CDR3 is CASTLSLLNTEAFF. The CDR3 DNA sequence: TGTGCCAGTACTTTGAGCCTTCTGAACACTGAAGCTTTCTTT.